Presented here are 23 T cell receptor beta chains from one specimen sequenced in a study of CD8 T cells in ankylosing spondylitis. Via MiXCR, TCRdb re-called the 5' RACE reads, giving one row per CDR3 protein. The data hold around 210,000 distinct CDR3 sequences, with approximately 8% observed a single time. The source material was blood, either unsorted or a sorted T cell fraction (not recorded which). Every receptor here comes from a female donor with ankylosing spondylitis or in good health (not recorded which).

This clonotype has ten or more counts. The V call is TRBV29-1, the J call TRBJ2-7; 12 bases are shared with TRBD1. This CDR3 has 15 residues. V gave up 6 bases and J gave up 2 bases; unmatched junction bases: 8. The germline gives CDR1 SQVTM, CDR2 ANQGSEA. The CDR3 spells CSVQTGTGGAYEQYF. DNA of the CDR3: TGCAGCGTGCAAACCGGGACAGGGGGCGCCTACGAGCAGTACTTC.

This clonotype was found many times. The chain uses TRBV12-3 or TRBV12-4 and TRBJ2-2, with 8 bases identical to TRBD2. The CDR3 is made up of 14 amino acids. Trimming removed 6 bases from V and 8 bases from J; junction bases left unmatched: 8. CDR3 loop: CASRAGAGMGELFF. CDR3 DNA sequence: TGTGCCAGCAGAGCGGGAGCTGGTATGGGGGAGCTGTTTTTT.

J is TRBJ2-2 and V is TRBV7-2; maybe TRBD2 (5 bases). Germline CDR1 reads SGHTA; CDR2 reads FQGNSA. With 3 bases removed from V and 6 bases from J, the gap between germline ends came to 14 bases. CDR3 size: 15 residues. CDR3 loop: CASSLGTSRPGELFF. Written as DNA, the CDR3 is TGTGCCAGCAGCTTGGGTACTAGTCGCCCCGGGGAGCTGTTTTTT.

This clonotype was seen many times. The V call is TRBV19, the J call TRBJ2-7, with D tentatively TRBD1 or TRBD2 (5 bases each). The V end was cut by 8 bases, the J end by 2 bases, with 13 bases between. Germline assignment: CDR1 LNHDA and CDR2 SQIVND (reference sequence). The CDR3 is 13 residues long. CDR3 sequence: CASSGTVAYEQYF. Written as DNA, the CDR3 is TGTGCCAGTTCCGGGACCGTTGCCTACGAGCAGTACTTC.

This clonotype was observed many times. The chain has TRBV29-1 and TRBJ2-5, with a weak D call TRBD1 (5 bases). This CDR3 has 13 residues. The germline V gene encodes CDR1 SQVTM and CDR2 ANQGSEA. V was shortened by 6 bases and J by 0 bases, with 11 bases between the two germline ends. The CDR3 reads CSVATDNQETQYF. For the CDR3, the DNA is TGCAGCGTAGCCACGGACAACCAAGAGACCCAGTACTTC.

The chain employs TRBV29-1 and TRBJ1-5; D not resolved. The CDR3 spans 13 residues. V lost 0 bases to trimming and J lost 6 bases, with 9 bases between them. Germline assignment: CDR1 SQVTM and CDR2 ANQGSEA. CDR3 DNA sequence: TGCAGCGTTGAAGAGGTAGCGGGTCAGCCCCAGCATTTT. Amino acids: CSVEEVAGQPQHF.

The chain carries TRBV20-1 and TRBJ2-1, with TRBD1 matching 10 bases. The CDR3 runs 15 residues. V shed 3 bases, J shed 4 bases, and the junction held 6 bases outside the gene matches. Germline CDR1 and CDR2: DFQATT and SNEGSKA (reference sequence). The CDR3 DNA follows: TGCAGTGCTAGCCCCCGGGACAGGGGATACAATGAGCAGTTCTTC. This gives the protein CSASPRDRGYNEQFF.

In this sample, this clonotype turned up once. This rearrangement joins TRBV20-1 to TRBJ1-1; D is possibly TRBD1 (5 bases). Germline V gene sequence: CDR1 DFQATT, CDR2 SNEGSKA (reference sequence). The CDR3 spans 16 residues. Trimming removed 1 base at V and 6 bases at J, with 21 bases between. CDR3 sequence reads: CSARGPQAPQDPEAFF. Written as DNA, the CDR3 is TGCAGTGCTAGAGGCCCCCAGGCCCCACAGGATCCTGAAGCTTTCTTT.

This clonotype was seen many times. This rearrangement joins TRBV20-1 to TRBJ1-1, with 11 positions matching TRBD1. V trimming: 5 bases; J trimming: 1 base; junction bases outside the gene matches: 3. Germline-derived CDR1 and CDR2 are DFQATT and SNEGSKA (reference sequence). The CDR3 extends over 14 amino acids. The CDR3 coding sequence is TGCAGTGCTTGGGACAGGGGGGGGAACACTGAAGCTTTCTTT. Its protein is CSAWDRGGNTEAFF.

At least ten counts were recorded for this clonotype. The V gene is TRBV9, the J gene TRBJ2-7, with D tentatively TRBD2 (6 bases). Trimming took 4 bases from V and 0 from J, leaving 14 bases between them. CDR1 is SGDLS, CDR2 YYNGEE, per germline. The CDR3 totals 15 residues. CDR3 sequence reads: CASSPGTRSSYEQYF. The CDR3 DNA is TGTGCCAGCAGCCCGGGGACTCGGTCCTCCTACGAGCAGTACTTC.

Many counts were recorded for this clonotype. The chain has TRBV7-2 and TRBJ2-7; D is undetermined. The CDR3 totals 14 residues. The ends were cut back, 4 bases at V and 6 bases at J, with 16 bases in the middle. Looked up from germline, CDR1 is SGHTA and CDR2 is FQGNSA. CDR3 sequence: CASSSGPLQSEQYF. CDR3 nucleotide sequence: TGTGCCAGCAGCTCCGGGCCATTACAATCCGAGCAGTACTTC.

This clonotype was counted many times. The chain employs TRBV12-3 or TRBV12-4 and TRBJ1-1; no clear D. V dropped 6 bases and J dropped 1 base, with 18 bases sitting between them. The CDR3 contains 16 residues. CDR3 sequence (DNA): TGTGCCAGCAGCCCTGGGTGGGGTAGAGGGAACACTGAAGCTTTCTTT. It encodes CASSPGWGRGNTEAFF.

This clonotype was counted many times. This CDR3 is missing its conserved last phenylalanine or tryptophan, likely due to a read error. It is unclear where the CDR3 begins or ends on the DNA, so no DNA is shown, and the CDR3 is as TCRdb lists it. The V call is TRBV12-3 or TRBV12-4, the J call TRBJ2-5; the DNA was not used to check the table's D call, TRBD2. The CDR3 is 13 amino acids long, termini counted. CDR3 sequence: CASSRSEGSGNSI.

This clonotype was picked up many times. The chain carries TRBV4-3 and TRBJ2-2; D is perhaps TRBD1 (5 bases). Between the trimmed V and J ends, which lost 3 bases and 4 bases, there was a span of 9 bases. There are 14 residues in the CDR3. Germline V gene lookup returns CDR1 LGHNA and CDR2 YSLEER. The CDR3 sequence: CASSHGAVTGELFF. The DNA for the CDR3 is TGCGCCAGCAGCCATGGGGCAGTCACCGGGGAGCTGTTTTTT.

The sample holds many counts of this clonotype. This chain joins TRBV7-2 and TRBJ2-3; D uncertain. The length of the CDR3 is 15 residues. Germline CDR1 is SGHTA and CDR2 is FQGNSA. V lost 6 bases and J lost 5, with 18 bases in between. The CDR3 region has the DNA TGTGCCAGCAGTCAGACCTTACCACTCGGAGATACGCAGTATTTT. As protein: CASSQTLPLGDTQYF.

This clonotype turned up a few times. V gene TRBV4-3 combines with J gene TRBJ2-1; 7 nucleotides align to TRBD1. Germline values: CDR1 LGHNA, CDR2 YSLEER. The CDR3 length is 15 residues. The V gene end was trimmed by 1 base and the J gene end by 5 bases; junction bases not matched to a gene: 5. The CDR3 nucleotides are TGCGCCAGCAGCCAAGGGGACAGATTCCACAATGAGCAGTTCTTC. This translates into CASSQGDRFHNEQFF.

The sample holds many counts of this clonotype. V usage is TRBV13 and J usage is TRBJ2-7; the match to TRBD2 covers 10 bases. The junction had 8 bases not matched to a gene; V was cut back by 4 bases and J by 2 bases. The germline CDR1 and CDR2 sequences are PRHDT and FYEKMQ (reference sequence). The CDR3 runs to 16 residues. The CDR3 DNA reads TGTGCCAGCAGCTCCCCCAGGACTAGCGGACCCTACGAGCAGTACTTC. Its translation: CASSSPRTSGPYEQYF.

This clonotype occurred many times. This chain links TRBV6-2 or TRBV6-3 with TRBJ2-7, with 8 positions matching TRBD1. The CDR3 covers 16 residues. With 6 bases clipped from V and 4 bases from J, the junction kept 14 bases outside the gene matches. Looked up from germline, CDR1 is MNHEY and CDR2 is SVGEGT. The CDR3 spells CASSYLTGGARYEQYF. CDR3 DNA sequence: TGTGCCAGCAGCTACCTTACAGGGGGTGCGAGATACGAGCAGTACTTC.

The V gene is TRBV7-2, the J gene TRBJ2-7, with D perhaps TRBD2 (6 bases). The CDR3 sequence is 13 residues long. Trimming pared 4 bases from V and 9 bases from J, leaving 16 bases between. The germline gives CDR1 SGHTA, CDR2 FQGNSA. The CDR3 reads CASSSRTRLGQYF. The CDR3 DNA reads as TGTGCCAGCAGCTCACGGACCCGACTAGGGCAGTACTTC.

V gene TRBV18 combines with J gene TRBJ1-5, with TRBD1 matching 10 bases. The CDR3 covers 15 residues. Germline-derived CDR1 and CDR2 are KGHSH and LQKENI. Losses at the gene ends were 6 bases for V and 4 bases for J; bases not matched to a gene: 6. The CDR3 sequence: CASSPGQGWNQPQHF. CDR3 nucleotides: TGTGCCAGCTCCCCGGGACAGGGGTGGAATCAGCCCCAGCATTTT.

There are many counts of this clonotype. The chain has TRBV28 and TRBJ1-5; the D is unclear. Trimming cost V 10 bases and J 5 bases, with 12 bases left between them. This CDR3 is 12 amino acids long. Per the germline V gene, CDR1 is MDHEN and CDR2 is SYDVKM. The CDR3 spells CAIQTSYQPQHF. The CDR3 nucleotides read TGTGCCATCCAGACTAGTTATCAGCCCCAGCATTTT.

The chain links TRBV10-3 to TRBJ2-2; TRBD2 is a possible D gene (5 bases). Germline assignment: CDR1 ENHRY and CDR2 SYGVKD. V was cut by 8 bases and J by 5 bases, with 9 bases left in between. The CDR3 length is 12 residues. CDR3 region: CAIPRGTGELFF. CDR3 in DNA: TGTGCCATCCCCCGGGGAACCGGGGAGCTGTTTTTT.

Turning to this clonotype: A clone one base away is much larger, so this may be a read error. V is TRBV19 and J is TRBJ2-7; D gene unclear. Trimming shortened V by 3 bases and J by 0 bases, and 12 bases separated the two germline ends. The CDR3 is 15 residues long. Per germline, CDR1 LNHDA and CDR2 SQIVND (reference sequence). CDR3 region: CASSMSARGSYEQYF. For the CDR3, the DNA is TGTGCCAGTAGTATGTCAGCGAGAGGCTCCTACGAGCAGTACTTC.